These 26 T cell receptor beta chains were all obtained from the same sample, sequenced in a study of long-term antiretroviral therapy in people with HIV. The assay, immunoSEQ v3.0, was run at survey level. Method: immunoSEQ multiplex PCR; TCRdb's copy keeps in-frame clones and lacks some. Counted here are 36,000 or so clones, over 70% occurring once; the ten biggest clones make up approximately 6.5%. Sequencing used unsorted PBMCs, obtained 0.6 years after starting antiretroviral therapy. The receptors shown here come from a man aged 18 to 30 with HIV.

The chain combines TRBV4-2 with TRBJ1-2; possible D gene TRBD1, 5 bases. V was trimmed by 0 bases and J by 4 bases, leaving 12 bases between them. CDR3 length equals 15 residues. The germline V gene has CDR1 LGHNA and CDR2 YNFKEQ. CDR3 nucleotides: TGTGCCAGCAGCCAAGATAAGAGGACAACCTATGGCTACACCTTC. Its translation: CASSQDKRTTYGYTF.

This clone turned up a few times. The chain employs TRBV27 and TRBJ2-7; D gene unclear. V was clipped by 0 bases and J by 6 bases, with 3 bases between them. CDR1 is MNHEY, CDR2 SMNVEV, per germline (reference sequence). This CDR3 is built from 11 residues. The CDR3 reads CASSLSGEQYF. Here the CDR3 DNA reads TGTGCCAGCAGTTTATCTGGCGAGCAGTACTTC.

This clone was detected only once. The chain uses TRBV27 and TRBJ1-1; TRBD1 agrees at 12 bases. Germline V lookup: CDR1 MNHEY, CDR2 SMNVEV (reference sequence). The CDR3 sequence is 19 residues long. V lost 2 bases and J lost 3; bases outside the gene matches: 13. The CDR3 DNA is TGTGCCAGCAGTTTAACCCCCCCGGGACAGGGGGCGCTTCACACTGAAGCTTTCTTT. This codes for CASSLTPPGQGALHTEAFF.

Comment on this clone: An end of the junction does not agree with germline; a read error may underlie this. The gene calls are TRBV7-2 and TRBJ2-7; 8 bases fit TRBD2. Germline CDR1 reads SGHTA; CDR2 reads FQGNSA. The length of the CDR3 is 12 residues. This chain's CDR3 is CASSLTGTSNDF. The CDR3, as DNA: TGTGCCAGCAGCTTAACCGGGACTAGTAATGACTTC.

This clone was observed a single time. This chain connects TRBV27 to TRBJ2-1; a weak D match, TRBD1 (5 bases). The germline CDR1 and CDR2 sequences are MNHEY and SMNVEV (reference sequence). The CDR3 totals 16 residues. The V gene lost 5 bases and the J gene lost 0 bases, with 14 bases spanning the gap. DNA for the CDR3: TGTGCCAGCAGTGCCACTGGGGCGAGCTCCTACAATGAGCAGTTCTTC. Translation: CASSATGASSYNEQFF.

The rearrangement links TRBV6-5 to TRBJ1-1; 8 positions agree with TRBD1. CDR3 length: 15 amino acids. The junction had 7 bases not matched to a gene; V was cut back by 2 bases and J by 5 bases. The germline V gene has CDR1 MNHEY and CDR2 SVGAGI. This CDR3 reads CASSYGPGGGTEAFF. The CDR3 bases are TGTGCCAGCAGTTACGGGCCAGGGGGCGGTACTGAAGCTTTCTTT.

CDR3 amino acids: CASSLMGQGVSSNIQYF. The CDR3 coding sequence is TGTGCCAGCAGCTTAATGGGACAGGGGGTCAGTAGTAACATTCAGTACTTC. The chain recombines TRBV7-9 with TRBJ2-4; the match to TRBD1 covers 11 bases. CDR1 and CDR2 from the germline V gene are SEHNR and FQNEAQ (reference sequence). After removal of 2 bases from V and 7 bases from J, the junction contained 10 bases not matched to a gene. The CDR3 is 17 residues long. Variable domain in full (rest from reference TRBV7-9 and TRBJ2-4): DTGVSQNPRHKITKRGQNVTFRCDPISEHNRLYWYRQTLGQGPEFLTYFQNEAQLEKSRLLSDRFSAERPKGSFSTLEIQRTEQGDSAMYLCASSLMGQGVSSNIQYFGAGTRLSVL.

The sample holds one count of this clone. The V and J genes are TRBV25-1 and TRBJ1-4, with D unclear. The CDR3 covers 14 residues. V was cut by 5 bases and J by 7 bases, with 14 bases left in between. The germline V gene has CDR1 MGHDK and CDR2 SYGVNS. CDR3 nucleotides: TGTGCCAGCAGTCCGATAGGCAGTAGTGAAAAACTGTTTTTT. Translated: CASSPIGSSEKLFF.

V usage is TRBV7-6 and J usage is TRBJ2-6, with D hard to call. The CDR3 loop spans 13 amino acids. Germline CDR1 SGHVS, CDR2 FNYEAQ. V lost 3 bases to trimming and J lost 4 bases, with 4 bases between them. The CDR3: CASSLGGANVLTF. CDR3 bases: TGTGCCAGCAGCTTGGGGGGGGCCAACGTCCTGACTTTC.

The chain combines TRBV7-2 with TRBJ1-3; 8 bases are shared with TRBD1. Per the germline V gene, CDR1 is SGHTA and CDR2 is FQGNSA. The CDR3 extends over 15 amino acids. Losses at the gene ends were 2 bases for V and 6 bases for J; bases not matched to a gene: 6. The CDR3 loop is CASSLRTGYSNTIYF. CDR3 nucleotide sequence: TGTGCCAGCAGCTTAAGGACAGGGTACTCAAACACCATATATTTT. Full variable domain (outside the CDR3, taken from reference TRBV7-2 and TRBJ1-3): GAGVSQSPSNKVTEKGKDVELRCDPISGHTALYWYRQSLGQGLEFLIYFQGNSAPDKSGLPSDRFSAERTGGSVSTLTIQRTQQEDSAVYLCASSLRTGYSNTIYFGEGSWLTVV.

This clone came up once. The chain combines TRBV6-5 with TRBJ1-1, with TRBD1 as a possible D gene (5 bases). CDR3 length equals 15 residues. The ends were cut back, 1 base at V and 1 base at J, with 10 bases in the middle. In germline, CDR1 is MNHEY, CDR2 SVGAGI. CDR3: CASSYFGGSNTEAFF. The CDR3 nucleotides are TGTGCCAGCAGTTACTTTGGGGGTTCGAACACTGAAGCTTTCTTT.

This clone was detected only once. V usage is TRBV7-9 and J usage is TRBJ2-7; 8 positions match TRBD1. CDR1 and CDR2 from the germline V gene are SEHNR and FQNEAQ (reference sequence). Trimming at V came to 1 base and at J to 0 bases, leaving 5 bases not matched to a gene. This CDR3 region has 16 residues. CDR3: CASSLGGQAYSYEQYF. The CDR3 DNA is TGTGCCAGCAGCTTAGGGGGACAGGCTTACTCCTACGAGCAGTACTTC.

In its sample, this clone was seen a few times. V is TRBV2 and J is TRBJ1-1; D remains ambiguous. Trimming removed 7 bases from V and 5 bases from J, with 8 bases in between. CDR3 length: 11 residues. CDR1 SNHLY and CDR2 FYNNEI come from the germline V gene. The CDR3 region is CASIYGTEAFF. CDR3 DNA: TGTGCCAGCATATATGGGACTGAAGCTTTCTTT.

In this sample, this clone turned up once. The chain recombines TRBV2 with TRBJ2-1, with D perhaps matching TRBD2 (6 bases). This CDR3 is 16 amino acids long. Trimming took off 5 bases at V and 0 bases at J, with 14 bases between the two ends. Germline CDR1 reads SNHLY; CDR2 reads FYNNEI. This CDR3 is CASSRLSGGSYNEQFF. As DNA, the CDR3 is TGTGCCAGCAGTCGCCTTAGCGGTGGCTCCTACAATGAGCAGTTCTTC.

This sequence joins TRBV5-1 and TRBJ2-7; 11 bases are shared with TRBD2. The germline CDR1 and CDR2 sequences are SGHRS and YFSETQ. J lost 7 bases, V lost 2 bases, and 5 bases had no gene match. The CDR3 sequence is 14 residues long. Here the CDR3 reads CASSFSGTSGEQYF. CDR3 sequence (DNA): TGCGCCAGCAGCTTTTCCGGGACTAGCGGTGAGCAGTACTTC.

This rearrangement joins TRBV4-1 to TRBJ1-3; no clear D. This CDR3 is 16 amino acids long. Germline CDR1 and CDR2: MGHRA and YSYEKL. Trimming stripped 0 bases from V and 0 bases from J, with 9 bases between. The CDR3 DNA reads as TGCGCCAGCAGCCAAGATTGGCCCCGCTCTGGAAACACCATATATTTT. It specifies CASSQDWPRSGNTIYF.

The genes are TRBV9 and TRBJ2-3; TRBD1 is a possible D gene (5 bases). Germline lookup yields CDR1 SGDLS and CDR2 YYNGEE. This CDR3 spans 15 amino acids. Trimming took 0 bases from V and 0 from J, leaving 8 bases between them. DNA for the CDR3: TGTGCCAGCAGCGTAGGGGGCCTCAGCACAGATACGCAGTATTTT. Protein: CASSVGGLSTDTQYF.

Here the CDR3 reads CASSSGQVYEQYF. DNA of the CDR3: TGTGCCAGTAGTTCCGGACAGGTCTACGAGCAGTACTTC. The V gene is TRBV19, the J gene TRBJ2-7; 7 nucleotides agree with TRBD1. The length of the CDR3 is 13 residues. The V gene end was trimmed by 5 bases and the J gene end by 3 bases; junction bases not matched to a gene: 4. CDR1 LNHDA and CDR2 SQIVND come from the germline V gene (reference sequence). Full variable domain (rest looked up from reference TRBV19 and TRBJ2-7): DGGITQSPKYLFRKEGQNVTLSCEQNLNHDAMYWYRQDPGQGLRLIYYSQIVNDFQKGDIAEGYSVSREKKESFPLTVTSAQKNPTAFYLCASSSGQVYEQYFGPGTRLTVT.

This chain uses TRBV11-3 with TRBJ2-2; the D is unclear. The CDR3 extends over 16 amino acids. V lost 3 bases and J lost 0, with 11 bases in between. Germline CDR1 reads SGHNT; CDR2 reads YENEEA. CDR3 region: CASSFDLGPNTGELFF. CDR3 DNA: TGTGCCAGCAGCTTTGACCTCGGGCCGAACACCGGGGAGCTGTTTTTT.

This chain uses TRBV7-2 with TRBJ2-1, with D possibly matching TRBD2 (6 bases). The germline V and J ends were trimmed by 1 base and 3 bases, with 13 bases remaining between them. Germline values: CDR1 SGHTA, CDR2 FQGNSA. There are 16 residues in the CDR3. CDR3 sequence reads: CASSLGGAGSYNEQFF. The CDR3 DNA sequence: TGTGCCAGCAGCTTAGGTGGGGCGGGGAGCTACAATGAGCAGTTCTTC.

V is TRBV5-1 and J is TRBJ2-7; D unclear. Trimming left V 4 bases short and J 3 bases short, with 5 bases between. CDR1 SGHRS and CDR2 YFSETQ come from the germline V gene. The CDR3 is made up of 11 amino acids. CDR3 sequence reads: CASSQDYEQYF. CDR3 nucleotides: TGCGCCAGCAGCCAGGACTACGAGCAGTACTTC. Combining the CDR3 with reference TRBV5-1 and TRBJ2-7 gives the whole variable domain KAGVTQTPRYLIKTRGQQVTLSCSPISGHRSVSWYQQTPGQGLQFLFEYFSETQRNKGNFPGRFSGRQFSNSRSEMNVSTLELGDSALYLCASSQDYEQYFGPGTRLTVT.

This clone has only one observation. This chain links TRBV7-2 with TRBJ2-7; 8 nucleotides align to TRBD2. V was clipped by 1 base and J by 4 bases; unmatched bases: 6. The length of the CDR3 is 15 residues. CDR1 is SGHTA and CDR2 is FQGNSA in the germline V gene. Written as DNA, the CDR3 is TGTGCCAGCAGCTTAGTCGGGAGGGCAGAATACGAGCAGTACTTC. Amino acids: CASSLVGRAEYEQYF.

The V and J genes are TRBV7-9 and TRBJ2-1; 8 positions match TRBD1. This CDR3 contains 16 residues. Germline assignment: CDR1 SEHNR and CDR2 FQNEAQ (reference sequence). V shed 5 bases and J 8 bases; nucleotides not matched to a gene: 14. CDR3 DNA sequence: TGTGCCAGCAGCCCCTCCCTGGGGGACAGGATTCATGAGCAGTTCTTC. This sequence encodes CASSPSLGDRIHEQFF.

The chain uses TRBV5-5 and TRBJ2-3; weak D call: TRBD2 (5 bases). CDR3 length equals 14 residues. The V and J ends lost 0 bases and 5 bases respectively, with 10 bases between them. CDR1 is SGHKS and CDR2 is YYEKEE in the germline V gene (reference sequence). As DNA, the CDR3 is TGTGCCAGCAGCTTGGCACTAGGCTTAGATACGCAGTATTTT. The encoded protein is CASSLALGLDTQYF.

The chain recombines TRBV28 with TRBJ2-7; the match to TRBD2 covers 9 bases. The CDR3 runs 17 residues. Germline V gene lookup returns CDR1 MDHEN and CDR2 SYDVKM. J gave up 6 bases and V 4 bases, and 16 bases lay outside the gene matches. CDR3 sequence reads: CASSSGPPWSGRTEQYF. CDR3 coding DNA: TGTGCCAGCAGTTCGGGTCCCCCGTGGAGCGGGAGGACCGAGCAGTACTTC. The full variable domain, rest sourced from reference TRBV28 and TRBJ2-7, is DVKVTQSSRYLVKRTGEKVFLECVQDMDHENMFWYRQDPGLGLRLIYFSYDVKMKEKGDIPEGYSVSREKKERFSLILESASTNQTSMYLCASSSGPPWSGRTEQYFGPGTRLTVT.

The chain employs TRBV5-1 and TRBJ1-2; 9 nucleotides agree with TRBD1. Germline CDR1 reads SGHRS; CDR2 reads YFSETQ. The V gene end was trimmed by 5 bases and the J gene end by 8 bases; junction bases not matched to a gene: 10. The CDR3 loop spans 14 amino acids. CDR3 nucleotides: TGCGCCAGCAGAGAACGACAGGGGGGAGAGGGCTACACCTTC. This encodes CASRERQGGEGYTF. Combining the CDR3 with reference TRBV5-1 and TRBJ1-2 gives the whole variable domain KAGVTQTPRYLIKTRGQQVTLSCSPISGHRSVSWYQQTPGQGLQFLFEYFSETQRNKGNFPGRFSGRQFSNSRSEMNVSTLELGDSALYLCASRERQGGEGYTFGSGTRLTVV.